These 3 T cell receptor beta chains originate from one sample sequenced in a study of vaccination effects on CD4 cells after COVID-19 (dated by TCRdb to the early 2020s). To identify antigen-specific CD4+ T cell clonotypes by their expansion, the ViraFEST assay first stimulated PBMC with viral peptide pools and then applied TCR sequencing. After more than 9 days of culture, CD4+ T cells were isolated with the EasySep CD4+ T cell isolation kit. Two doses of either the BNT162b2 or the mRNA-1273 mRNA SARS-CoV-2 vaccine were administered to participants. Antigens of these TCRs are unknown. The library was prepared using the immunoSEQ multiplex PCR assay. Held by TCRdb, this immuneACCESS table contains in-frame sequences only and omits some clones. Under half of the omission traces to an unresolved V gene where checked; the cause of the rest is unknown. The sample data list about 22,000 clones, and roughly 72% of these were observed just once. Roughly a tenth of the sample comes from the top ten.

The sample consisted of CD4+ T cells from PBMCs cultured with HCoV-NL63 spike peptides, taken after COVID-19 vaccination. Interpreted using the paper, the cell subset or site label stands for: HCoV-NL63 spike overlapping peptide pool stimulation. The receptors come from a human donor who received a COVID-19 vaccine.

The chain combines TRBV10-1 with TRBJ2-2; 7 nucleotides match TRBD1. This CDR3 is built from 15 residues. Per the germline V gene, CDR1 is WNHNN and CDR2 is SYGVQD (reference sequence). V shed 3 bases, J shed 5 bases, and the junction held 6 bases outside the gene matches. The CDR3 sequence: CASSEGGLGTGELFF. The CDR3 DNA is TGCGCCAGCAGTGAAGGGGGCCTAGGGACCGGGGAGCTGTTTTTT.

The chain employs TRBV7-9 and TRBJ2-1; 7 bases align to TRBD2. The germline gives CDR1 SEHNR, CDR2 FQNEAQ (reference sequence). The CDR3 covers 17 residues. J was trimmed by 1 base and V by 1 base; bases with no gene match: 7. The CDR3 reads CASSLVGGRGSYNEQFF. In nucleotides, the CDR3 is TGTGCCAGCAGCTTAGTAGGTGGGAGGGGATCCTACAATGAGCAGTTCTTC.

The V call is TRBV6-5, the J call TRBJ2-5; the match to TRBD2 covers 10 bases. V shed 8 bases, J shed 4 bases, and the junction held 4 bases outside the gene matches. CDR1 is MNHEY, CDR2 SVGAGI, per germline. The CDR3 length is 13 residues. CDR3 DNA sequence: TGTGCCAGCCTTATAGCGGGGGGAGAGACCCAGTACTTC. This translates into CASLIAGGETQYF.